Each of the 17 T cell receptor beta chains below was sequenced from the same sample in a study of cytomegalovirus exposure and HLA in healthy donors. PCR primers comprised 60 Vbeta and 13 Jbeta primers. Only in-frame clones appear in the TCRdb table, and some are missing; sequencing was by immunoSEQ multiplex PCR. In the table there are some 85,000 clones, less than 85% of which are singletons. The sequenced material came from PBMCs. These receptors were collected from a young man in good health and CMV-seronegative.

The chain is built from TRBV29-1 and TRBJ1-2; D is undetermined. This CDR3 contains 13 residues. The germline CDR1 and CDR2 sequences are SQVTM and ANQGSEA. The ends were cut back, 1 base at V and 4 bases at J, with 10 bases in the middle. The chain's CDR3 is CSVEGAVSYGYTF. For the CDR3, the DNA is TGCAGCGTTGAAGGGGCCGTATCCTATGGCTACACCTTC.

The V and J genes are TRBV7-9 and TRBJ2-3, with 11 bases that match TRBD2. Germline V CDR1 and CDR2: SEHNR, FQNEAQ (reference sequence). V gave up 6 bases and J gave up 6 bases; unmatched junction bases: 5. The CDR3 extends over 14 amino acids. The CDR3 nucleotides are TGTGCCAGCAGTCCTAGCGGGAGGTCGGATACGCAGTATTTT. It is translated as CASSPSGRSDTQYF.

Here the CDR3 reads CASSRRGPETQYF. The CDR3 DNA reads TGTGCCAGCTCACGTAGAGGCCCAGAGACCCAGTACTTC. The chain uses TRBV18 and TRBJ2-5; D unclear. This CDR3 contains 13 residues. V lost 4 bases to trimming and J lost 4 bases, with 10 bases between them. CDR1 and CDR2 from the germline V gene are KGHSH and LQKENI. The full variable domain, completed using reference TRBV18 and TRBJ2-5, is NAGVMQNPRHLVRRRGQEARLRCSPMKGHSHVYWYRQLPEEGLKFMVYLQKENIIDESGMPKERFSAEFPKEGPSILRIQQVVRGDSAAYFCASSRRGPETQYFGPGTRLLVL.

The chain links TRBV7-6 to TRBJ1-2, with 8 positions matching TRBD1. CDR3 length: 15 residues. Germline V lookup: CDR1 SGHVS, CDR2 FNYEAQ. The V segment lost 0 bases and the J segment 2 bases; nucleotides outside the gene matches: 2. CDR3 amino acids: CASSLAAGGNYGYTF. The CDR3 DNA is TGTGCCAGCAGCTTAGCGGCAGGGGGCAACTATGGCTACACCTTC.

The CDR3 loop reads CASSLAGGAEQFF. DNA of the CDR3: TGTGCCAGCAGCTTAGCAGGGGGCGCCGAGCAGTTCTTC. The chain uses TRBV7-6 and TRBJ2-1; 7 bases are shared with TRBD1. Germline trimming cut 0 bases from V and 10 bases from J; bases unmatched to any gene: 3. The CDR3 length is 13 residues. Per germline, CDR1 SGHVS and CDR2 FNYEAQ.

The chain uses TRBV7-3 and TRBJ2-5, with a tentative D call TRBD2 (6 bases). V lost 5 bases to trimming and J lost 0 bases, with 7 bases between them. CDR3 length: 13 residues. Looked up from germline, CDR1 is SGHTA and CDR2 is FQGTGA. DNA for the CDR3: TGTGCCAGCAGCCGCGGGGACCAAGAGACCCAGTACTTC. Its translation: CASSRGDQETQYF.

In this sample, this clone turned up a few times. The junction does not match germline at one end; this may be a read error. The chain carries TRBV7-9 and TRBJ1-1; 7 bases fit TRBD1. The CDR3 length is 12 residues. Germline lookup yields CDR1 SEHNR and CDR2 FQNEAQ (reference sequence). CDR3 amino acids: CSSTTGDSEAFF. In DNA form, the CDR3 reads TGTTCCAGCACCACAGGGGACTCTGAAGCTTTCTTT.

The gene calls are TRBV2 and TRBJ2-3; tentative D call: TRBD2 (5 bases). Trimming took 6 bases from V and 2 from J, leaving 18 bases between them. CDR3 size: 16 residues. Per germline, CDR1 SNHLY and CDR2 FYNNEI. CDR3 protein: CASSRRRDSYTDTQYF. The CDR3 DNA reads TGTGCCAGCAGCCGTAGACGGGATTCCTACACAGATACGCAGTATTTT.

The J gene is TRBJ2-1, the V gene TRBV28, with 8 bases that match TRBD2. Germline loops: CDR1 MDHEN, CDR2 SYDVKM. The CDR3 extends over 15 amino acids. J lost 2 bases, V lost 2 bases, and 2 bases had no gene match. CDR3 coding DNA: TGTGCCAGCAGTTTACGCGGGAGGCCCTACAATGAGCAGTTCTTC. It specifies CASSLRGRPYNEQFF.

The CDR3 nucleotides are TGTGCCAGCAGCTTACAGGGGTACAATCAGCCCCAGCATTTT. It encodes CASSLQGYNQPQHF. This chain connects TRBV7-2 to TRBJ1-5, with D perhaps matching TRBD1 (6 bases). The CDR3 totals 14 residues. V gave up 2 bases and J gave up 3 bases, with 8 bases separating them. Germline-derived CDR1 and CDR2 are SGHTA and FQGNSA.

This chain links TRBV11-1 with TRBJ1-4, with 8 bases lining up with TRBD1. The CDR3 spans 15 residues. Germline CDR1 SGHAT, CDR2 FQDESV (reference sequence). V lost 6 bases, J lost 4 bases, and 7 bases stayed unmatched. The CDR3 bases are TGTGCCAGCAGTTCACGACAGGGGCTTAATGAAAAACTGTTTTTT. This codes for CASSSRQGLNEKLFF.

The gene calls are TRBV4-3 and TRBJ1-2, with D perhaps matching TRBD1 (6 bases). V lost 5 bases and J 0 bases, leaving 19 bases between the germline ends. From germline, CDR1 is LGHNA and CDR2 YSLEER. The CDR3 length is 17 residues. The CDR3 DNA is TGCGCCAGCAGCAAGGGGGTGCCGGTACAGGCTAACTATGGCTACACCTTC. Encoded protein: CASSKGVPVQANYGYTF.

The J gene is TRBJ1-5, the V gene TRBV15, with 8 bases matching TRBD1. The CDR3 is 15 amino acids. Germline V gives CDR1 LNHNV, CDR2 YYDKDF (reference sequence). After removal of 3 bases from V and 8 bases from J, the junction contained 9 bases not matched to a gene. Here the CDR3 reads CATSRGATGDEPQHF. The CDR3 nucleotides read TGTGCCACCAGCAGGGGGGCGACAGGGGACGAGCCCCAGCATTTT.

This sequence joins TRBV11-2 and TRBJ2-7; 7 positions agree with TRBD1. Germline CDR1 reads SGHAT; CDR2 reads FQNNGV. The length of the CDR3 is 16 residues. V trimming: 2 bases; J trimming: 1 base; junction bases outside the gene matches: 8. CDR3 DNA sequence: TGTGCCAGCAGCTTAACAGGGGAGACCCTGTCCTACGAGCAGTACTTC. It is translated as CASSLTGETLSYEQYF.

The CDR3 region has the DNA TGTGCCAGCAGTTCCGGCAGGGGTATCACTGAAGCTTTCTTT. This translates into CASSSGRGITEAFF. The chain is built from TRBV27 and TRBJ1-1; tentatively, D is TRBD1 (6 bases). CDR1 MNHEY and CDR2 SMNVEV come from the germline V gene (reference sequence). CDR3 size: 14 residues. The V and J ends lost 4 bases and 4 bases respectively, with 13 bases between them.

The V gene is TRBV4-3, the J gene TRBJ2-2, with 10 bases fitting TRBD2. V lost 0 bases to trimming and J lost 3 bases; unmatched junction nucleotides: 4. Per germline, CDR1 LGHNA and CDR2 YSLEER. The CDR3 totals 17 residues. CDR3 protein: CASSQDWTSGYTGELFF. As DNA, the CDR3 is TGCGCCAGCAGCCAAGATTGGACTAGCGGATACACCGGGGAGCTGTTTTTT.

The chain is built from TRBV5-5 and TRBJ1-2, with D possibly being TRBD1 (6 bases). V was trimmed by 5 bases and J by 4 bases, leaving 15 bases between them. The CDR3 consists of 14 residues. Germline CDR1 reads SGHKS; CDR2 reads YYEKEE (reference sequence). The CDR3 is CASRTDRFGYGYTF. CDR3 DNA sequence: TGTGCCAGCAGAACAGACAGGTTTGGCTATGGCTACACCTTC.